These 28 T cell receptor beta chains share one sample of origin, sequenced in a study of T cells in localized non-small cell lung cancer. Sequencing used immunoSEQ multiplex PCR; TCRdb keeps in-frame clones, though not all of them. The repertoire consists of tens of thousands of clones, with around nine tenths occurring once and the leading ten covering more than 20%. This material consisted of peripheral blood, taken before any cancer treatment. The receptor source for this set is a woman aged 40-75 years with stage I squamous cell lung carcinoma.

The V call is TRBV30, the J call TRBJ2-3, with 9 bases matching TRBD2. CDR3 length: 14 amino acids. Germline values: CDR1 GTSNPN, CDR2 SVGIG (reference sequence). V shed 3 bases and J 4 bases; nucleotides not matched to a gene: 5. DNA for the CDR3: TGTGCCTGGAGCGCCGGCGGGGGGGCAGATACGCAGTATTTT. Translated: CAWSAGGGADTQYF. Combining the CDR3 with reference TRBV30 and TRBJ2-3 gives the whole variable domain SQTIHQWPATLVQPVGSPLSLECTVEGTSNPNLYWYRQAAGRGLQLLFYSVGIGQISSEVPQNLSASRPQDRQFILSSKKLLLSDSGFYLCAWSAGGGADTQYFGPGTRLTVL.

The chain employs TRBV5-1 and TRBJ1-5; D gene unclear. The germline gives CDR1 SGHRS, CDR2 YFSETQ. The V end lost 3 bases, the J end lost 5 bases, and 9 bases lay between the germline ends. This CDR3 is 13 amino acids long. The chain's CDR3 is CASSSNWDQPQHF. In DNA form, the CDR3 reads TGCGCCAGCAGCTCCAACTGGGATCAGCCCCAGCATTTT.

J is TRBJ1-2 and V is TRBV11-1, with a weak D call TRBD1 (6 bases). Trimming stripped 6 bases from V and 0 bases from J, with 11 bases between. The CDR3 length is 14 residues. Germline loops: CDR1 SGHAT, CDR2 FQDESV (reference sequence). The CDR3 here is CASRLGGTNYGYTF. CDR3 nucleotide sequence: TGTGCCAGCAGACTAGGGGGGACTAACTATGGCTACACCTTC.

V is TRBV27 and J is TRBJ2-7; 8 bases match TRBD1. J was trimmed by 2 bases and V by 6 bases; bases with no gene match: 6. CDR1 and CDR2 from the germline V gene are MNHEY and SMNVEV (reference sequence). The CDR3 is 14 amino acids. The CDR3 protein is CASSHGQGPYEQYF. The CDR3 DNA is TGTGCCAGCAGCCACGGACAGGGTCCCTACGAGCAGTACTTC.

The chain links TRBV5-1 to TRBJ2-7; D ambiguous. Germline V CDR1 and CDR2: SGHRS, YFSETQ. Trimming pared 2 bases from V and 2 bases from J, leaving 8 bases between. The CDR3 is 13 residues long. CDR3 residues: CASSLRPPYEQYF. The CDR3, as DNA: TGCGCCAGCAGCTTACGCCCCCCCTACGAGCAGTACTTC.

The V gene is TRBV4-1, the J gene TRBJ2-7; 10 bases are shared with TRBD2. CDR1 MGHRA and CDR2 YSYEKL come from the germline V gene. The V segment lost 1 base and the J segment 1 base; nucleotides outside the gene matches: 10. The CDR3 extends over 18 amino acids. CDR3 sequence reads: CASSQANFLAGDSYEQYF. CDR3 DNA sequence: TGCGCCAGCAGCCAAGCGAACTTTCTAGCGGGGGATTCCTACGAGCAGTACTTC.

As DNA, the CDR3 is TGTGCCAGCAGTTCCCTAGCGGCACAAGAGACCCAGTACTTC. Protein sequence: CASSSLAAQETQYF. V is TRBV2 and J is TRBJ2-5; 7 bases are shared with TRBD2. This CDR3 has 14 amino acids. CDR1 SNHLY and CDR2 FYNNEI come from the germline V gene. J lost 2 bases, V lost 5 bases, and 5 bases had no gene match.

The chain combines TRBV6-6 with TRBJ1-2, with D tentatively TRBD1 (6 bases). Germline V gene data show CDR1 as MNHNY and CDR2 as SVGAGI (reference sequence). Trimming removed 6 bases at V and 6 bases at J, with 20 bases between. The CDR3 length is 15 residues. The CDR3 region has the DNA TGTGCCAGCAGCCCAGCTAAACAGGGTCAGGATGGCTACACCTTC. Translated: CASSPAKQGQDGYTF.

The gene calls are TRBV9 and TRBJ2-3, with 8 positions matching TRBD2. Germline V gene lookup returns CDR1 SGDLS and CDR2 YYNGEE. CDR3 length equals 15 residues. Trimming cost V 0 bases and J 6 bases; bases outside gene matches: 6. Here the CDR3 reads CASSVAGGLTDTQYF. The CDR3 nucleotides read TGTGCCAGCAGCGTAGCGGGGGGGCTGACCGATACGCAGTATTTT. Together with reference TRBV9 and TRBJ2-3, the CDR3 gives the full variable domain: DSGVTQTPKHLITATGQRVTLRCSPRSGDLSVYWYQQSLDQGLQFLIQYYNGEERAKGNILERFSAQQFPDLHSELNLSSLELGDSALYFCASSVAGGLTDTQYFGPGTRLTVL.

The DNA for the CDR3 is TGTGCCAGTAGGGGACAGGGGAGCAACTATGGCTACACCTTC. Translating gives CASRGQGSNYGYTF. The chain couples TRBV19 to TRBJ1-2; 10 bases are shared with TRBD1. V trimming: 6 bases; J trimming: 2 bases; junction bases outside the gene matches: 3. Germline values: CDR1 LNHDA, CDR2 SQIVND (reference sequence). The CDR3 has 14 residues.

The gene calls are TRBV6-5 and TRBJ1-1, with 8 bases matching TRBD1. Germline values: CDR1 MNHEY, CDR2 SVGAGI. This CDR3 has 13 amino acids. Trimming at V came to 4 bases and at J to 4 bases, leaving 2 bases not matched to a gene. The DNA of the CDR3 is TGTGCCAGCAGTTCCACAGGGGGCACTGAAGCTTTCTTT. Encoded protein: CASSSTGGTEAFF.

The chain recombines TRBV18 with TRBJ1-1; D is ambiguous. Per the germline V gene, CDR1 is KGHSH and CDR2 is LQKENI. The ends were cut back, 3 bases at V and 4 bases at J, with 9 bases in the middle. This CDR3 region has 13 residues. CDR3 DNA sequence: TGTGCCAGCTCACCCCCTTCGGGCACTGAAGCTTTCTTT. Translation: CASSPPSGTEAFF.

This chain joins TRBV5-1 and TRBJ1-1; possible D gene TRBD1, 5 bases. Trimming left V 0 bases short and J 1 base short, with 7 bases between. Germline CDR1 and CDR2: SGHRS and YFSETQ. CDR3 length equals 14 residues. CDR3 coding DNA: TGCGCCAGCAGCTTGGGCGACAGGAACACTGAAGCTTTCTTT. Translating it yields CASSLGDRNTEAFF.

The chain links TRBV6-5 to TRBJ2-5; 10 bases align to TRBD2. V lost 8 bases to trimming and J lost 1 base; unmatched junction nucleotides: 4. The CDR3 covers 14 residues. The germline CDR1 and CDR2 sequences are MNHEY and SVGAGI. The CDR3 sequence: CASRSGGAQETQYF. The CDR3 DNA follows: TGTGCCAGCCGGAGCGGGGGGGCCCAAGAGACCCAGTACTTC.

This chain joins TRBV29-1 and TRBJ1-1; 7 bases are a match to TRBD1. This CDR3 region has 16 residues. V shed 1 base and J 3 bases; nucleotides not matched to a gene: 11. CDR1 is SQVTM, CDR2 ANQGSEA, per germline. The CDR3 sequence: CSVEAVRQGVDTEAFF. The CDR3 DNA sequence: TGCAGCGTTGAAGCCGTTCGACAGGGCGTGGACACTGAAGCTTTCTTT. The full variable domain, completed using reference TRBV29-1 and TRBJ1-1, is SAVISQKPSRDICQRGTSLTIQCQVDSQVTMMFWYRQQPGQSLTLIATANQGSEATYESGFVIDKFPISRPNLTFSTLTVSNMSPEDSSIYLCSVEAVRQGVDTEAFFGQGTRLTVV.

This clone was seen only once. The chain has TRBV30 and TRBJ1-5, with TRBD1 matching over 8 bases. The CDR3 is 14 amino acids. Germline V gene data show CDR1 as GTSNPN and CDR2 as SVGIG (reference sequence). The junction had 4 bases not matched to a gene; V was cut back by 0 bases and J by 6 bases. CDR3 nucleotide sequence: TGTGCCTGGAGTGTAGGGACAGGCAGTCAGCCCCAGCATTTT. This translates into CAWSVGTGSQPQHF.

The chain employs TRBV21-1 and TRBJ2-7. TRBV21-1 is termed a pseudogene. This CDR3 is built from 20 residues. CDR3: CASSTKLRGPGPYPSYEQYF. The CDR3 DNA reads as TGTGCCAGCAGCACCAAACTTCGAGGTCCGGGGCCCTATCCGTCCTACGAGCAGTACTTC.

CDR3 sequence: CASSRAGTNYNEQFF. The CDR3 coding sequence is TGTGCCAGTAGTCGAGCGGGGACTAATTACAATGAGCAGTTCTTC. V usage is TRBV19 and J usage is TRBJ2-1; 7 bases line up with TRBD2. The germline CDR1 and CDR2 sequences are LNHDA and SQIVND (reference sequence). The V segment lost 5 bases and the J segment 4 bases; nucleotides outside the gene matches: 8. The CDR3 length is 15 residues. The full variable domain, in which reference TRBV19 and TRBJ2-1 provide the parts outside the CDR3, is DGGITQSPKYLFRKEGQNVTLSCEQNLNHDAMYWYRQDPGQGLRLIYYSQIVNDFQKGDIAEGYSVSREKKESFPLTVTSAQKNPTAFYLCASSRAGTNYNEQFFGPGTRLTVL.

The V call is TRBV29-1, the J call TRBJ2-4; D might be TRBD1 (5 bases). The V end was cut by 3 bases, the J end by 3 bases, with 15 bases between. The germline CDR1 and CDR2 sequences are SQVTM and ANQGSEA. The CDR3 extends over 15 amino acids. Here the CDR3 reads CSVEIAGSNKNIQYF. CDR3 in DNA: TGCAGCGTTGAGATAGCAGGGTCAAACAAAAACATTCAGTACTTC.

The chain recombines TRBV9 with TRBJ2-1; TRBD2 agrees at 10 bases. The length of the CDR3 is 15 residues. CDR1 and CDR2 (germline): SGDLS, YYNGEE. V shed 4 bases and J 3 bases; nucleotides not matched to a gene: 4. CDR3 sequence reads: CASSRSGGNYNEQFF. In nucleotides, the CDR3 is TGTGCCAGCAGCCGTAGCGGGGGGAACTACAATGAGCAGTTCTTC.

The chain carries TRBV19 and TRBJ2-7; 11 positions match TRBD1. The trim removed 4 bases at V and 3 bases at J, leaving 8 bases unmatched. Germline loops: CDR1 LNHDA, CDR2 SQIVND (reference sequence). The CDR3 totals 16 residues. This CDR3 is CASSNLEGQGDYEQYF. The CDR3 DNA sequence: TGTGCCAGTAGTAACCTGGAGGGACAGGGGGACTACGAGCAGTACTTC. The full variable domain, with the rest looked up from reference TRBV19 and TRBJ2-7, is DGGITQSPKYLFRKEGQNVTLSCEQNLNHDAMYWYRQDPGQGLRLIYYSQIVNDFQKGDIAEGYSVSREKKESFPLTVTSAQKNPTAFYLCASSNLEGQGDYEQYFGPGTRLTVT.

The J gene is TRBJ2-7, the V gene TRBV9; 9 bases align to TRBD1. CDR1 and CDR2 from the germline V gene are SGDLS and YYNGEE. Trimming removed 3 bases from V and 5 bases from J; junction bases left unmatched: 12. This CDR3 spans 16 amino acids. CDR3 DNA: TGTGCCAGCAGCGCTGGGGGGGGACAGGGTATCAACGAGCAGTACTTC. Translated, it gives CASSAGGGQGINEQYF.

The chain is built from TRBV19 and TRBJ1-2; D not resolved. The V end lost 4 bases, the J end lost 5 bases, and 14 bases lay between the germline ends. Germline CDR1 and CDR2: LNHDA and SQIVND (reference sequence). The length of the CDR3 is 14 residues. Here the CDR3 DNA reads TGTGCCAGTAGTAGGCCGGGAACCCAATATGGCTACACCTTC. It is translated as CASSRPGTQYGYTF.

The chain combines TRBV4-2 with TRBJ1-1, with D perhaps matching TRBD1 (5 bases). CDR1 LGHNA and CDR2 YNFKEQ come from the germline V gene. The CDR3 sequence is 15 residues long. V gave up 0 bases and J gave up 3 bases, with 11 bases separating them. The CDR3 reads CASSQENRRDTEAFF. The DNA for the CDR3 is TGTGCCAGCAGCCAAGAAAACAGGCGCGACACTGAAGCTTTCTTT.

This chain connects TRBV10-2 to TRBJ2-7; 9 bases agree with TRBD2. CDR1 is WSHSY, CDR2 SAAADI, per germline. This CDR3 has 15 residues. J was trimmed by 2 bases and V by 1 base; bases with no gene match: 3. CDR3 in DNA: TGCGCCAGCAGTGAGTTGGGACTAGCACCCTACGAGCAGTACTTC. It yields the protein CASSELGLAPYEQYF.

The chain joins TRBV14 to TRBJ2-5; D gene ambiguous. Trimming cost V 4 bases and J 6 bases, with 15 bases left between them. The CDR3 has 14 residues. Germline V gene sequence: CDR1 SGHDN, CDR2 FVKESK. The CDR3 loop is CASSPPRDQKTQYF. The CDR3 DNA sequence: TGTGCCAGCAGCCCCCCCCGCGATCAGAAGACCCAGTACTTC.

The chain has TRBV23-1 and TRBJ2-7; the D is unclear. TRBV23-1 is classed as an ORF, of uncertain function. Trimming took 6 bases from V and 3 from J, leaving 24 bases between them. The CDR3 loop spans 17 amino acids. Written as DNA, the CDR3 is TGCGCCAGCAGGCCTCGGGCCGGGCCGCCCACCCTCTACGAGCAGTACTTC. Its protein is CASRPRAGPPTLYEQYF.

The J gene is TRBJ2-3, the V gene TRBV6-5, with a tentative D call TRBD1 (6 bases). From germline, CDR1 is MNHEY and CDR2 SVGAGI. This CDR3 contains 12 residues. V gave up 6 bases and J gave up 8 bases, with 12 bases separating them. The CDR3 sequence is CASSRGGGTQYF. The CDR3 coding sequence is TGTGCCAGCAGCAGAGGGGGTGGTACGCAGTATTTT.